This T cell receptor (beta chain) derives from a study of cytomegalovirus exposure and HLA in healthy donors. CDR1 is SGHRS and CDR2 is YFSETQ in the germline V gene. V was pared by 4 bases and J by 7 bases, with 5 bases of the junction left unmatched. The CDR3 covers 15 residues. Using immunoSEQ multiplex PCR, the repertoire was profiled, and TCRdb retains in-frame clones only, with some absent. The data show approximately 260,000 clones, 75% to 90% seen once. The receptor was derived from a woman in her twenties or thirties in good health and CMV-seropositive. The chain is built from TRBV5-1 and TRBJ2-1; TRBD2 matches at 13 bases. Specimen: PBMCs. CDR3: CASSPRTSGSNEQFF. The CDR3 nucleotides read TGCGCCAGCAGCCCGAGGACTAGCGGGAGTAATGAGCAGTTCTTC.